The source of this TCR beta chain is a study of immune cell composition in non-small cell lung cancer. Overall study: Histologic subtype was mainly adenocarcinoma or squamous cell carcinoma.

Data came from immunoSEQ multiplex PCR; TCRdb stores just in-frame clones and leaves some out. The data show around 2,100 clones, with more than 65% seen just once and more than 13% held by the top ten. The V gene lost 7 bases and the J gene lost 0 bases, with 10 bases spanning the gap. The CDR3 has 13 amino acids. Germline-derived CDR1 and CDR2 are MDHEN and SYDVKM. The sample was lung tumor tissue. The sequence came from a human donor with non-small cell lung cancer. The rearrangement joins TRBV28 to TRBJ2-7, with a possible D match to TRBD1 (5 bases). This CDR3 reads CASKIDSSYEQYF. The CDR3 DNA follows: TGTGCCAGCAAGATAGACAGCTCCTACGAGCAGTACTTC.